The 15 T cell receptor beta chains presented below share a single source sample, sequenced in a study of T cells in Graves' hyperthyroidism and ophthalmopathy. RNA transcripts were the template for amplifying TCR beta CDR3 regions. The TCR CDR3 first-round RT-PCR relied on the HTBI primer set. MiXCR, run by TCRdb on the multiplex PCR reads, gives a single entry per CDR3 protein. The profile shows hundreds of thousands of distinct CDR3 sequences, 11% to 15% of them singletons. Sequenced material: blood. The source is a woman younger than 35 with Graves' hyperthyroidism.

This rearrangement joins TRBV27 to TRBJ2-7, with 10 bases fitting TRBD2. CDR3 length: 15 residues. V was clipped by 3 bases and J by 3 bases; unmatched bases: 5. Germline-derived CDR1 and CDR2 are MNHEY and SMNVEV (reference sequence). The chain's CDR3 is CASSLGSGGIYEQYF. CDR3 nucleotides: TGTGCCAGCAGTTTGGGTAGCGGGGGGATCTACGAGCAGTACTTC.

The V and J genes are TRBV5-1 and TRBJ2-3; TRBD1 aligns across 11 bases. V gave up 0 bases and J gave up 5 bases; unmatched junction bases: 17. Germline CDR1 reads SGHRS; CDR2 reads YFSETQ. The CDR3 extends over 20 amino acids. CDR3 in DNA: TGCGCCAGCAGCTTGGCCGTTTTTTTGGGCGGACAGGGGGCCGGAGATACGCAGTATTTT. Protein: CASSLAVFLGGQGAGDTQYF.

This clonotype was counted only a few times. This sequence joins TRBV19 and TRBJ2-1; 10 nucleotides line up with TRBD1. V lost 7 bases, J lost 8 bases, and 11 bases stayed unmatched. CDR3 size: 15 residues. Germline V CDR1 and CDR2: LNHDA, SQIVND (reference sequence). In DNA, the CDR3 is TGTGCCAGTAAGGTGGACAGGGGGGGGCGGGATGAGCAGTTCTTC. Translated, it gives CASKVDRGGRDEQFF.

The sample holds many counts of this clonotype. This sequence joins TRBV12-3 or TRBV12-4 and TRBJ1-2; tentative D call: TRBD1 (6 bases). V lost 5 bases to trimming and J lost 6 bases, with 13 bases between them. The CDR3 is 13 amino acids. CDR3 DNA sequence: TGTGCCAGCAGTCTCCGGGACACCAATGGCTACACCTTC. Its protein product is CASSLRDTNGYTF.

This clonotype was seen many times. The gene calls are TRBV28 and TRBJ1-5, with TRBD1 identical over 9 bases. With 4 bases clipped from V and 2 bases from J, the junction kept 18 bases outside the gene matches. The CDR3 sequence is 20 residues long. Germline values: CDR1 MDHEN, CDR2 SYDVKM. The DNA for the CDR3 is TGTGCCAGCAGTTACCTACTAAGAGACAGGGGGGAAGGCGGCAATCAGCCCCAGCATTTT. Its translation: CASSYLLRDRGEGGNQPQHF.

The V call is TRBV28, the J call TRBJ2-5; D possibly matches TRBD1 or TRBD2 (5 bases each). The germline CDR1 and CDR2 sequences are MDHEN and SYDVKM. V was clipped by 6 bases and J by 1 base, with 21 bases between them. This CDR3 contains 17 residues. DNA for the CDR3: TGTGCCAGCAGCTTAGGGTCCTCAGGGACCTTCCAAGAGACCCAGTACTTC. Its protein is CASSLGSSGTFQETQYF.

This clonotype was found many times. This chain connects TRBV11-2 to TRBJ2-7; TRBD1 is a possible D gene (5 bases). Germline values: CDR1 SGHAT, CDR2 FQNNGV. V was pared by 1 base and J by 2 bases, with 12 bases between. CDR3 length equals 15 residues. CDR3 bases: TGTGCCAGCAGCTTAGCGGCCTTGGGGCCCTACGAGCAGTACTTC. This codes for CASSLAALGPYEQYF. Together with reference TRBV11-2 and TRBJ2-7, the CDR3 gives the full variable domain: EAGVAQSPRYKIIEKRQSVAFWCNPISGHATLYWYQQILGQGPKLLIQFQNNGVVDDSQLPKDRFSAERLKGVDSTLKIQPAKLEDSAVYLCASSLAALGPYEQYFGPGTRLTVT.

This clonotype came up many times. This chain joins TRBV6-1 and TRBJ1-5, with D possibly TRBD1 on 5 matching bases. This CDR3 is built from 14 residues. Trimming removed 6 bases at V and 3 bases at J, with 12 bases between. Germline V gene sequence: CDR1 MNHNS, CDR2 SASEGT. As DNA, the CDR3 is TGTGCCAGCAGGGCCGGGGCCTTCAATCAGCCCCAGCATTTT. It is translated as CASRAGAFNQPQHF.

This clonotype has ten or more counts. The chain is built from TRBV27 and TRBJ2-7; 9 bases match TRBD1. Germline CDR1 MNHEY, CDR2 SMNVEV (reference sequence). The CDR3 extends over 15 amino acids. V trimming: 7 bases; J trimming: 0 bases; junction bases outside the gene matches: 7. The CDR3 nucleotides read TGTGCCAGCATCCCCTTGGGACAGGGCTCCTACGAGCAGTACTTC. Translating gives CASIPLGQGSYEQYF.

The genes are TRBV19 and TRBJ2-1; the match to TRBD2 covers 10 bases. The J segment lost 6 bases and the V segment lost 5 bases, leaving 13 bases of the junction unmatched. This CDR3 contains 17 residues. Germline V lookup: CDR1 LNHDA, CDR2 SQIVND (reference sequence). For the CDR3, the DNA is TGTGCCAGTAGTCACCGGGGGGGAGCGGGAGGGGGCAATGAGCAGTTCTTC. It encodes CASSHRGGAGGGNEQFF.

The table lists this clonotype with many counts. This rearrangement joins TRBV30 to TRBJ2-3; D unresolved. The CDR3 has 14 residues. Between the trimmed V and J ends, which lost 3 bases and 0 bases, there was a span of 10 bases. Germline values: CDR1 GTSNPN, CDR2 SVGIG (reference sequence). The CDR3 region is CAWSEYSSTDTQYF. The CDR3 DNA follows: TGTGCCTGGAGCGAATATTCTAGCACAGATACGCAGTATTTT.

In its sample, this clonotype was seen many times. This chain joins TRBV5-1 and TRBJ2-1, with unresolved D. CDR1 and CDR2 (germline): SGHRS, YFSETQ. This CDR3 has 15 amino acids. Trimming took off 4 bases at V and 0 bases at J, with 11 bases between the two ends. The DNA for the CDR3 is TGCGCCAGCAGCGCTGACTTGAGCTCCTACAATGAGCAGTTCTTC. This gives the protein CASSADLSSYNEQFF.

In this sample, this clonotype turned up many times. The chain uses TRBV18 and TRBJ1-3; D is unclear. Germline CDR1 and CDR2: KGHSH and LQKENI. The germline V and J ends were trimmed by 5 bases and 0 bases, with 8 bases remaining between them. The CDR3 runs 14 residues. This CDR3 is CASSSGPSGNTIYF. CDR3 sequence (DNA): TGTGCCAGCTCATCCGGGCCCTCTGGAAACACCATATATTTT. The full variable domain, in which reference TRBV18 and TRBJ1-3 provide the parts outside the CDR3, is NAGVMQNPRHLVRRRGQEARLRCSPMKGHSHVYWYRQLPEEGLKFMVYLQKENIIDESGMPKERFSAEFPKEGPSILRIQQVVRGDSAAYFCASSSGPSGNTIYFGEGSWLTVV.

The CDR3 bases are TGTGCCAGCAGCGTAGCACTCGACAGGGCAGAGACCCAGTACTTC. Protein product: CASSVALDRAETQYF. The chain joins TRBV9 to TRBJ2-5, with TRBD1 matching 7 bases. V lost 0 bases, J lost 4 bases, and 6 bases stayed unmatched. Per the germline V gene, CDR1 is SGDLS and CDR2 is YYNGEE. CDR3 length: 15 amino acids.

This clonotype was observed a few times. The chain is built from TRBV4-1 and TRBJ2-2; D ambiguous. CDR3 size: 14 residues. V lost 4 bases and J lost 1, with 7 bases in between. Germline V lookup: CDR1 MGHRA, CDR2 YSYEKL. CDR3 in amino acids: CASSRAENTGELFF. For the CDR3, the DNA is TGCGCCAGCAGCCGGGCGGAGAACACCGGGGAGCTGTTTTTT.